Below, one TCR beta chain is given with its context. Profiled with immunoSEQ multiplex PCR; TCRdb holds only in-frame clones, not every one. The repertoire holds tens of thousands of clones, with around 90% as singletons. This entry belongs to a study of blood T cell repertoires in COVID-19. The CDR3 loop spans 15 amino acids. Germline values: CDR1 GTSNPN, CDR2 SVGIG (reference sequence). The V segment lost 5 bases and the J segment 5 bases; nucleotides outside the gene matches: 12. The TCR sequence derives from a woman aged 80 or over with acute or convalescent COVID-19. V gene TRBV30 combines with J gene TRBJ1-2; 9 nucleotides agree with TRBD1. Sequences were obtained from peripheral blood. The CDR3 here is CAWEPLTGGEYGYTF. In DNA, the CDR3 is TGTGCCTGGGAGCCCCTGACAGGGGGGGAGTATGGCTACACCTTC.